This T cell receptor beta chain was profiled in a study of cytomegalovirus exposure and HLA in healthy donors (dated by TCRdb to the late 2010s). As for the study more broadly: An earlier analysis of several hundred of the donors reported 276 Gb of sequence data and some 110 million unique TCR beta sequences obtained from approximately 180 million T cells. Typing coverage differed by locus: A, B, C, DRB1 and DQB1 were typed in roughly 629-630 donors, DQA1 in about 550, DPA1 in approximately 600, and DPB1 in 400 to 490. An earlier analysis of fewer than 700 of the donors applied high-throughput TCR beta sequencing to assess whether each TCR beta V gene segment acted as functional or pseudogenic. On average, about 200,000 unique TCR beta nucleotide sequences were sequenced per donor among some 420 genotyped donors of the cohort, with about 19% of those sequences being non-productive. The study profiled the T cell repertoires of approximately 700 subjects by immunosequencing and related them to cytomegalovirus serostatus. Every repertoire in the discovery cohort had been generated on one and the same sequencing platform. To predict cytomegalovirus infection status, the study combined high-throughput TCR immunosequencing, statistical association of individual TCRs with disease status, and machine learning. Alongside the repertoire data, information on donor age, sex, ethnicity and CMV serostatus was compiled. A later genetic analysis used genome-wide SNP genotypes for about 65% of the roughly 700 donors, treating that subset as a discovery cohort. The study was designed to test whether signatures of past pathogen exposure could be identified by cataloging public T cell receptors. A later analysis re-examined previously published TCR beta repertoires from about 670 donors and added high-resolution HLA genotyping to investigate patterns of TCR occurrence. Rather than using new phenotypic data, the later analysis identified candidate immune exposures from TCR beta sequences and from how often those sequences occurred across donors. The genetic ancestry cluster associated with self-reported Caucasian donors included around four fifths of the roughly 380 genotyped donors. HLA typing included class I and class II loci at four-digit resolution. Several DR-DQ haplotypes were treated as single units for association and clustering because of strong linkage in the cohort. Besides the first cohort of around 670 subjects, a separate validation cohort made up of 120 different subjects was used. Approximately 300 gigabases of sequencing data and roughly 80 million unique TCR sequences made up an early release that covered some 640 HLA-typed donors.

Libraries were prepared through the immunoSEQ multiplex PCR assay. For the multiplex PCR, a mixture combining 60 forward primers for TCR Vbeta segments and 13 reverse primers for TCR Jbeta segments was used. A multiplex PCR assay on genomic DNA amplified the CDR3 region of rearranged TCR beta genes. Amplified TCR beta libraries were sequenced as 87-base-pair reads on the Illumina HiSeq System. As for the authors' bioinformatics: In a later analysis, 80 million or so unique TCR beta chains were counted across the 500 to 700 repertoires, and about 10 million of these chains were shared by at least two donors. Raw reads were error-corrected and collapsed into unique sequences with a nearest-neighbor algorithm that merged closely related sequences to remove PCR and sequencing errors. CDR3 sequences were aligned to IMGT reference sequences to assign V, D and J gene segments. Each retained sequence needed at least a six-nucleotide match to both a V gene segment and a J gene segment. Rearrangements were classified as productive when the CDR3 lacked stop codons and remained in frame with V and J, and all other rearrangements were classified as non-productive. Following IMGT convention, CDR3 was defined as the stretch from the second conserved V-encoded cysteine to the conserved J-encoded phenylalanine. The earlier analysis of some 600 of the donors excluded sequences that lacked an unambiguous match to a single V gene segment. In an earlier analysis of about 590 of the donors, a V segment was called functional when productive rearrangements were above 56.7%, and segregating when the standard deviation between donors exceeded 5%. To diagnose cytomegalovirus status from the catalog of TCR beta chain sequences, a statistical classification framework was built. A later analysis assigned V and J genes by comparing TCR nucleotide sequences with IMGT/GENE-DB human TR gene sequences. In a later analysis, CDR3 sequences and most-parsimonious VDJ recombination scenarios were assigned using the TCRdist pipeline. In a later analysis, each TCR beta chain was defined by its CDR3 amino acid sequence together with its V-gene family, and reads without a unique V-gene family were excluded. To address suspected cross-contamination and a sequencing artifact, a later analysis removed around 590 highly shared, low-generation-probability nucleotide sequences. A later analysis calculated a clonal expansion index for each public chain from normalized within-repertoire ranks of inferred template counts. In a later analysis, generation probabilities were computed with a VDJ recombination model fitted to out-of-frame rearrangements, and the resulting probabilities were checked against IGoR. In a later analysis, TCR-TCR, TCR-HLA and TCR-CMV co-occurrence was scored with hypergeometric tests, and a repertoire-size bias correction was applied to TCR pairs. A later analysis estimated false discovery rates by permuting HLA or CMV assignments 20 times. A later analysis grouped co-occurring TCRs with DBSCAN, adding TCRdist sequence similarity when clustering within HLA-allele-positive subsets. Co-occurrence clustering excluded repertoires with fewer than 30,000 or more than 120,000 public chains, plus five with anomalous nucleotide sharing. What TCRdb holds here is the immuneACCESS table cut down to in-frame rearrangements. Part of the clones is not present; checked against another copy, under half of the missing clones reflect an unresolved V gene, and the others are unexplained. The V and J calls and the clone size are those of that table, but D and trimming were determined from the DNA. The sample contains 110,000 or so clones, over 75% of them found a single time. The ten largest clones represent around 1.5% of the sample.

In the case of this clone: The antigen it binds to is not known. No clone much larger than this one lies a single base away; base qualities are absent.

CDR3 length: 15 amino acids, cysteine to phenylalanine. The sequence is cut down to CDR3 DNA, 45 bases in frame from base 1. Taken from the germline V gene, the CDR1 and CDR2 loops are MNHNS and SASEGT. Deletion took 3 bases off V and 6 bases off J, with a span of 15 bases between the germline ends. The cohort comprised 710 or so healthy bone marrow donors. At the time of sampling, every cohort member was nominally healthy, though immune exposures that went unrecorded were likely present. The donor was CMV seronegative and belonged to the group of roughly 330 seronegative cohort members. Each donor provided a peripheral blood sample, and peripheral blood mononuclear cells were used for TCR beta sequencing. The Qiagen DNeasy Blood Extraction Kit was used to extract genomic DNA from the blood cell samples. Study-level results and caveats: Presence/absence analyses assumed roughly uniform sequencing depth across donors, an assumption that may not hold. According to a later genetic analysis, donors in an Asian-associated ancestry cluster had fewer N-insertions in productive TCRs than the roughly 670-donor mean. Because counts were too low, roughly 16 rarely observed V segments, including chromosome 9 orphons, were left out of the earlier analysis of a few hundred of the donors. The classifier was reported to diagnose cytomegalovirus status with high specificity and sensitivity in both the original cohort and the validation cohort. The study gave a list of 150 to 200 TCR beta chains associated with cytomegalovirus. Some IMGT-functional V segments, including TRBV6-2 and TRBV6-3, could not be told apart with the 87-base-pair reads, so those segments were excluded. A group of highly shared sequence variants was considered likely to be a technical artifact of the sequencing pipeline. When HLA alleles, especially DR and DQ, strongly co-occurred, attributing TCR associations to individual alleles was difficult. The only immune exposure information available for the cohort was CMV serostatus. This cohort had only TCR beta chains sequenced, and the lack of alpha or paired-chain data limited which features could be detected. Because HLA typing was missing for some donors at each locus, association tests included only the typed subset. According to the authors, the approach could potentially be generalized to other disease states and immunological phenotypes. A further reported finding was that TCR beta sequences accurately predicted the HLA-A and HLA-B alleles for most subjects in the first cohort. Specific HLA alleles were associated with 16,951 TCR beta sequences at a false discovery rate of 0.05 in a later analysis. Several of the top co-occurrence clusters appeared to be linked to parvovirus B19, influenza, CMV and Epstein-Barr virus, according to a later analysis. An association between a missense DCLRE1C variant and V-gene and J-gene trimming of TCR beta chains was found in a later genetic analysis and replicated in an independent cohort. In a later analysis, TCR association rates were found to vary across HLA loci, with the most associated TCRs seen for DRB1 alleles and the fewest for HLA-C alleles. Correlated functional status among segregating V segments might be attributable to linkage disequilibrium, but an unknown experimental factor could not be ruled out. Three of the identified cytomegalovirus-associated TCR beta chains were confirmed in vitro to be specific for cytomegalovirus antigens. In a later analysis, HLA-associated TCR beta chains showed more clonal expansion and lower generation probabilities than non-associated chains that were equally common. While some public TCRs were present in many individuals, most TCR sequences turned up only very rarely across donors. Most CMV-associated TCR beta chains appeared to be HLA-restricted in a later analysis, and the HLA associations seemed to be driven largely by CMV exposure. An earlier analysis of some 590 of the donors showed that most TCR beta V segments appeared in productive rearrangements either about 87% or about 30% of the time, which broadly matched IMGT annotations.

The sample consisted of PBMCs. This receptor was identified in a woman aged 18-29 years in good health and CMV-seronegative. The chain is encoded by TRBV6-1 joined to TRBJ2-1, and possibly TRBD2, on 5 matching bases. The nucleotides are TGTGCCAGCAGTGAGCCCGGGGATTCGCGCAATGAGCAGTTCTTC. The encoded protein is CASSEPGDSRNEQFF.